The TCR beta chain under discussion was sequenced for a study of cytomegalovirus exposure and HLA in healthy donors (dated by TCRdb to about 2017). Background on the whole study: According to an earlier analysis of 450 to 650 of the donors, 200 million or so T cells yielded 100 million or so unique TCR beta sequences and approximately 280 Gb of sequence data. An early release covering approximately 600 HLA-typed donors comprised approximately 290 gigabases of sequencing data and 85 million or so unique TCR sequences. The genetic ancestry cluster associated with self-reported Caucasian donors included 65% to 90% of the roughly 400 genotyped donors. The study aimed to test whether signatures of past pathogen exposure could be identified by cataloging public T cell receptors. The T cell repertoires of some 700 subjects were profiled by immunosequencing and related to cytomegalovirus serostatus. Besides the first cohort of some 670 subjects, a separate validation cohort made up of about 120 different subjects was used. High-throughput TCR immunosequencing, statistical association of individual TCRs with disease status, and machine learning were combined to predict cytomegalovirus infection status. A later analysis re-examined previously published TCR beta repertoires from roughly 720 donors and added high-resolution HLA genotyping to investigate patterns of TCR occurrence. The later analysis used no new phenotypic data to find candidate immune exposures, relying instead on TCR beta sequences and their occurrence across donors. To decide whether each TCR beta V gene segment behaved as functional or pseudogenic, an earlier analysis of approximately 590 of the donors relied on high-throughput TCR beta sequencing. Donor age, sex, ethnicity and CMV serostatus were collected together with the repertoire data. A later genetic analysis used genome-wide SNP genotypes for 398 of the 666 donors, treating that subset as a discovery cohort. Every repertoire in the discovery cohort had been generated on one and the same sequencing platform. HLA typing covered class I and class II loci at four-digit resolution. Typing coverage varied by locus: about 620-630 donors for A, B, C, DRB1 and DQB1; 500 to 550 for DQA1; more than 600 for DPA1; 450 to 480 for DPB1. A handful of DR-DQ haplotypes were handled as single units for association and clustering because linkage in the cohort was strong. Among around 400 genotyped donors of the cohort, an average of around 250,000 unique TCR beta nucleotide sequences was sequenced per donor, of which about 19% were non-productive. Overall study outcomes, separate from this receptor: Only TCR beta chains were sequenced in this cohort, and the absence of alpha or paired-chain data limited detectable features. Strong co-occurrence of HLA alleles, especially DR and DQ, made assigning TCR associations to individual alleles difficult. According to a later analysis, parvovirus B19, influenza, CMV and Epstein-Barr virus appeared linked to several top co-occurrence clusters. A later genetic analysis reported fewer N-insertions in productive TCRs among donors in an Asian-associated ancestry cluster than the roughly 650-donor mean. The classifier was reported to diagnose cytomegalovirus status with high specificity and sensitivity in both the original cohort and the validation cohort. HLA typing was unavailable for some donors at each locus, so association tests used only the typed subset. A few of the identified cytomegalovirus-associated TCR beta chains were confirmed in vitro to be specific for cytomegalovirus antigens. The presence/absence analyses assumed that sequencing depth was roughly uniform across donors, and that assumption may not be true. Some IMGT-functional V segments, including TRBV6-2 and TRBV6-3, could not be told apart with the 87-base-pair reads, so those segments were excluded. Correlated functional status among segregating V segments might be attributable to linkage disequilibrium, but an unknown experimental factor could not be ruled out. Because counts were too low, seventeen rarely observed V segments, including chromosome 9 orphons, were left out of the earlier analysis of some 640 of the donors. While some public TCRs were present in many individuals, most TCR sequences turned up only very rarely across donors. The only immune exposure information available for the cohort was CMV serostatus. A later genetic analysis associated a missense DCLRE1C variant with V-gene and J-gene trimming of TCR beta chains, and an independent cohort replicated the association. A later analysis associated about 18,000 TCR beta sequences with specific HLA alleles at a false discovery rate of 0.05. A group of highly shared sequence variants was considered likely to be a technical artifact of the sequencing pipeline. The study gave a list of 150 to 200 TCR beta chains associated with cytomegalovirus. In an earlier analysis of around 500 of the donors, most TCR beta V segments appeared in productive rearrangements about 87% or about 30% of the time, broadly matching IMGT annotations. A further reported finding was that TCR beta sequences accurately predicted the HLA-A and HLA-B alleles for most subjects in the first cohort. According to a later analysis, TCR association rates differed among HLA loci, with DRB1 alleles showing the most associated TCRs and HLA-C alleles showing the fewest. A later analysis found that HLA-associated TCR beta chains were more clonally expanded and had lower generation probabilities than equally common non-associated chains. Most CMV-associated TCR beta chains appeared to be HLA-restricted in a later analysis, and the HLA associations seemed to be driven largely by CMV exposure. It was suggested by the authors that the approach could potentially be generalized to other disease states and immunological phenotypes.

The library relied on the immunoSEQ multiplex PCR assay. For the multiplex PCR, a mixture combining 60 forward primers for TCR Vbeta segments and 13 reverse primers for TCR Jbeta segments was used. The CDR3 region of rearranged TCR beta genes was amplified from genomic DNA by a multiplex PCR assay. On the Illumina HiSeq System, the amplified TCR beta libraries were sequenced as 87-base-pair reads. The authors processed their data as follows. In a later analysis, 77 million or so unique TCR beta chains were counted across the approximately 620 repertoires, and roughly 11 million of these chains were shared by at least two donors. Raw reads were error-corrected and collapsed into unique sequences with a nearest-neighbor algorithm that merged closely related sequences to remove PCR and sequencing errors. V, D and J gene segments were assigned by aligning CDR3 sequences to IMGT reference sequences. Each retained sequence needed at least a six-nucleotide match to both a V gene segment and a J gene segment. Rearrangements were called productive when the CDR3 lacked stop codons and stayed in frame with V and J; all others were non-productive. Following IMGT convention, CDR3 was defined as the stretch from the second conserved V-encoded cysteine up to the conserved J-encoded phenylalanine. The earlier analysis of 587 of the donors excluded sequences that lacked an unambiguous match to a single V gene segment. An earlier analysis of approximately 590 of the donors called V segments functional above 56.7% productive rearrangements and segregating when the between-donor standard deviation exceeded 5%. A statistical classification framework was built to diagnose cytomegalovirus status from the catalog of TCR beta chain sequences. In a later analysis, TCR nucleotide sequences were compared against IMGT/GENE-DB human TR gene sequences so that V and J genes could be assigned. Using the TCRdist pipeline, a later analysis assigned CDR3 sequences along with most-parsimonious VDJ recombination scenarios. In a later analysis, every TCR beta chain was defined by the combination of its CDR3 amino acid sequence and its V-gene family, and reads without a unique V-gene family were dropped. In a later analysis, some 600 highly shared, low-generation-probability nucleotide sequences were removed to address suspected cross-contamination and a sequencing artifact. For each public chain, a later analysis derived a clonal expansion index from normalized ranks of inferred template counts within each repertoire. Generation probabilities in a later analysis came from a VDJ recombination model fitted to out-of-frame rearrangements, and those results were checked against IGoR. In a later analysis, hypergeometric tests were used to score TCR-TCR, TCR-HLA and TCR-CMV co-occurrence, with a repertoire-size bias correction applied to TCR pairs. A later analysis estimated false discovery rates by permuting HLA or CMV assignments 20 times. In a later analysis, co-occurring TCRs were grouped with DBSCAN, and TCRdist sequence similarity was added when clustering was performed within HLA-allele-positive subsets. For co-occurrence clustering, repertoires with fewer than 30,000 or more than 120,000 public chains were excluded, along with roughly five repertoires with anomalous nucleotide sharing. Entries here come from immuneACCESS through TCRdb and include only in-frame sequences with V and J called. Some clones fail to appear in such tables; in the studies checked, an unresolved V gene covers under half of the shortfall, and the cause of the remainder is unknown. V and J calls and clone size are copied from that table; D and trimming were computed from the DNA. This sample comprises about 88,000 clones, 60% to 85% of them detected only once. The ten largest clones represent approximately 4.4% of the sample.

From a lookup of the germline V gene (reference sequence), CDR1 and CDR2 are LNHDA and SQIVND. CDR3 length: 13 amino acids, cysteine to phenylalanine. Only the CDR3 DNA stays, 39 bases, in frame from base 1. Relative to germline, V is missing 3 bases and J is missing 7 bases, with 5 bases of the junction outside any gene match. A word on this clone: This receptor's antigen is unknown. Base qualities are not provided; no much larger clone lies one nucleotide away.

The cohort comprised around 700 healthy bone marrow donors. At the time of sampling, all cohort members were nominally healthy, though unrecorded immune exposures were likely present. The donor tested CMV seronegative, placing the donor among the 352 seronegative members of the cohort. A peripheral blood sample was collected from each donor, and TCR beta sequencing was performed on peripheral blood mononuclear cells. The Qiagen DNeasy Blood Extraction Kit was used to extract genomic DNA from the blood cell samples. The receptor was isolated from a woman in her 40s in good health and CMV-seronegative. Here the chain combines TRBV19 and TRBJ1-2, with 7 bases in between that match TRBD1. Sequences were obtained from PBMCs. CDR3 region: CASSMTGFLGYTF. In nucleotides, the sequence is TGTGCCAGTAGTATGACAGGGTTCCTTGGCTACACCTTC.